One sample yielded the 22 T cell receptor beta chains listed below, sequenced in a study of somatic mutations in cytotoxic T cells in rheumatoid arthritis. The data were produced by immunoSEQ multiplex PCR, yet TCRdb's version contains in-frame clones alone and is incomplete. The table includes 6,000 to 7,500 clones, around 79% detected once. Sequenced input: CD8+ T cells sorted from blood. Every receptor here comes from a woman aged 60-75 years in good health.

The chain combines TRBV11-1 with TRBJ2-5; TRBD2 is a possible D gene (5 bases). This CDR3 is 14 amino acids long. V dropped 0 bases and J dropped 5 bases, with 10 bases sitting between them. Germline loops: CDR1 SGHAT, CDR2 FQDESV (reference sequence). CDR3 region: CASSLAGAGETQYF. The CDR3, as DNA: TGTGCCAGCAGCTTAGCGGGAGCTGGGGAGACCCAGTACTTC.

The V gene is TRBV5-1, the J gene TRBJ2-3, with a possible D match to TRBD2 (6 bases). This CDR3 has 16 residues. Germline assignment: CDR1 SGHRS and CDR2 YFSETQ. Trimming shortened V by 4 bases and J by 0 bases, and 15 bases separated the two germline ends. The CDR3 here is CASSLMAGGSTDTQYF. For the CDR3, the DNA is TGCGCCAGCAGCCTTATGGCCGGGGGTAGCACAGATACGCAGTATTTT.

In this sample, this clone turned up once. The chain carries TRBV19 and TRBJ1-5; TRBD1 matches at 8 bases. Looked up from germline, CDR1 is LNHDA and CDR2 is SQIVND (reference sequence). CDR3 size: 15 residues. Germline trimming cut 7 bases from V and 8 bases from J; bases unmatched to any gene: 13. CDR3: CASTLETGAVEPQHF. DNA of the CDR3: TGTGCCAGTACCCTGGAGACAGGGGCAGTGGAGCCCCAGCATTTT.

This rearrangement joins TRBV6-4 to TRBJ2-7; 11 bases align to TRBD1. CDR1 is MRHNA and CDR2 is SNTAGT in the germline V gene. V lost 6 bases to trimming and J lost 6 bases; unmatched junction nucleotides: 1. The CDR3 contains 12 residues. In DNA form, the CDR3 reads TGTGCCAGCAGGGGGACAGGGGGCGAGCAGTACTTC. Residues: CASRGTGGEQYF.

V gene TRBV11-1 combines with J gene TRBJ2-6; 7 bases line up with TRBD1. V trimming: 6 bases; J trimming: 1 base; junction bases outside the gene matches: 12. CDR1 and CDR2 (germline): SGHAT, FQDESV (reference sequence). There are 18 residues in the CDR3. CDR3 sequence (DNA): TGTGCCAGCAGGCCCCCAGTAACAGGGGCTTCTGGGGCCAACGTCCTGACTTTC. It encodes CASRPPVTGASGANVLTF.

This chain uses TRBV6-6 with TRBJ2-5; maybe TRBD2 (5 bases). The CDR3 has 12 residues. Germline CDR1 reads MNHNY; CDR2 reads SVGAGI (reference sequence). The ends were cut back, 8 bases at V and 5 bases at J, with 12 bases in the middle. CDR3 protein: CASYGLQETQYF. In DNA, the CDR3 is TGTGCCAGCTATGGACTTCAGGAGACCCAGTACTTC.

This clone was counted only a few times. The chain couples TRBV2 to TRBJ1-2; possible D gene TRBD1, 5 bases. Germline-derived CDR1 and CDR2 are SNHLY and FYNNEI. V dropped 7 bases and J dropped 6 bases, with 18 bases sitting between them. This CDR3 region has 14 residues. In nucleotides, the CDR3 is TGTGCCAGCAACGGACCAGGGTTCTCCGATGGCTACACCTTC. It translates to CASNGPGFSDGYTF.

This clone was seen more than once but under ten times. V and J are TRBV29-1 and TRBJ1-2; D call uncertain. V was shortened by 0 bases and J by 1 base, with 6 bases between the two germline ends. This CDR3 contains 13 residues. Germline values: CDR1 SQVTM, CDR2 ANQGSEA. CDR3 region: CSVEDTVNYGYTF. Here the CDR3 DNA reads TGCAGCGTTGAAGATACGGTTAACTATGGCTACACCTTC.

This clone was observed a handful of times. CDR3 loop: CASSHSSGGTDEQFF. As DNA, the CDR3 is TGTGCCAGCAGCCACTCTAGCGGGGGGACCGATGAGCAGTTCTTC. The rearrangement links TRBV7-8 to TRBJ2-1, with 11 bases that match TRBD2. Trimming took 5 bases from V and 8 from J; bases not matched to a gene: 8. Germline V gene sequence: CDR1 SGHVS, CDR2 FQNEAQ. The CDR3 runs to 15 residues.

The chain couples TRBV5-5 to TRBJ2-7; TRBD2 is a possible D gene (5 bases). Germline lookup yields CDR1 SGHKS and CDR2 YYEKEE (reference sequence). The ends were cut back, 0 bases at V and 6 bases at J, with 10 bases in the middle. This CDR3 region has 13 residues. CDR3 DNA sequence: TGTGCCAGCAGCTTGGCGGGGTCGGTCGAGCAGTACTTC. Its protein product is CASSLAGSVEQYF.

The V call is TRBV15, the J call TRBJ1-6, with D tentatively TRBD1 (5 bases). Trimming pared 2 bases from V and 8 bases from J, leaving 19 bases between. The germline gives CDR1 LNHNV, CDR2 YYDKDF (reference sequence). The CDR3 consists of 17 residues. The CDR3, as DNA: TGTGCCACCAGCAGATCCCAGGGAACCCTAAGGGATTCACCCCTCCACTTT. It encodes CATSRSQGTLRDSPLHF.

The V gene is TRBV10-3, the J gene TRBJ2-3; D unresolved. Trimming took 0 bases from V and 2 from J, leaving 18 bases between them. CDR1 is ENHRY and CDR2 is SYGVKD in the germline V gene. There are 18 residues in the CDR3. The CDR3 sequence: CAISESDTLSSYTDTQYF. CDR3 in DNA: TGTGCCATCAGTGAGTCCGACACGCTAAGCAGTTACACAGATACGCAGTATTTT.

The genes are TRBV5-5 and TRBJ2-7; D possibly corresponds to TRBD2 (5 bases). The CDR3 runs to 15 residues. CDR1 and CDR2 (germline): SGHKS, YYEKEE (reference sequence). The V and J ends lost 0 bases and 0 bases respectively, with 10 bases between them. CDR3 bases: TGTGCCAGCAGCTTGGTCGGGGTCCCCTCCTACGAGCAGTACTTC. The encoded protein is CASSLVGVPSYEQYF.

The chain joins TRBV5-1 to TRBJ2-7, with 14 bases identical to TRBD2. The CDR3 extends over 18 amino acids. V gave up 1 base and J gave up 4 bases; unmatched junction bases: 10. In germline, CDR1 is SGHRS, CDR2 YFSETQ. The CDR3 DNA follows: TGCGCCAGCAGCTTGCCTGGACTAGCGGGAGGCCCAGGGTACGAGCAGTACTTC. It specifies CASSLPGLAGGPGYEQYF.

The chain has TRBV5-1 and TRBJ2-1; tentative D call: TRBD2 (5 bases). The germline CDR1 and CDR2 sequences are SGHRS and YFSETQ. V lost 1 base to trimming and J lost 0 bases, with 17 bases between them. CDR3 length: 18 amino acids. DNA for the CDR3: TGCGCCAGCAGCTTGTTCCCCGGGGAAAAGAGCTCCTACAATGAGCAGTTCTTC. Translating it yields CASSLFPGEKSSYNEQFF.

J is TRBJ2-1 and V is TRBV2, with TRBD2 identical over 10 bases. Trimming removed 8 bases from V and 9 bases from J; junction bases left unmatched: 7. The CDR3 covers 13 residues. Germline V lookup: CDR1 SNHLY, CDR2 FYNNEI. CDR3 loop: CASGGLAGAEQFF. CDR3 in DNA: TGTGCCAGCGGGGGGCTAGCGGGAGCTGAGCAGTTCTTC.

The chain employs TRBV28 and TRBJ2-1; TRBD1 matches at 8 bases. The V segment lost 3 bases and the J segment 5 bases; nucleotides outside the gene matches: 3. This CDR3 has 14 amino acids. Germline assignment: CDR1 MDHEN and CDR2 SYDVKM. CDR3 bases: TGTGCCAGCAGTTTTCCCAGGGGGCACAATGAGCAGTTCTTC. This gives the protein CASSFPRGHNEQFF.

V is TRBV27 and J is TRBJ1-2; TRBD1 is a possible D gene (5 bases). Germline V gene data show CDR1 as MNHEY and CDR2 as SMNVEV (reference sequence). The germline V and J ends were trimmed by 2 bases and 5 bases, with 15 bases remaining between them. The CDR3 totals 15 residues. The CDR3 reads CASSLGRVGGYGYTF. In nucleotides, the CDR3 is TGTGCCAGCAGTTTAGGCAGGGTCGGGGGTTATGGCTACACCTTC.

V usage is TRBV5-6 and J usage is TRBJ1-2; 9 nucleotides match TRBD1. The CDR3 loop spans 13 amino acids. Germline-derived CDR1 and CDR2 are SGHDT and YYEEEE. With 6 bases clipped from V and 4 bases from J, the junction kept 4 bases outside the gene matches. CDR3 bases: TGTGCCAGCAACTCACAGGGGGCCTATGGCTACACCTTC. Encoded protein: CASNSQGAYGYTF.

The V call is TRBV6-4, the J call TRBJ2-7; 9 bases align to TRBD1. Trimming cost V 4 bases and J 1 base; bases outside gene matches: 2. The CDR3 length is 14 residues. Germline assignment: CDR1 MRHNA and CDR2 SNTAGT. The CDR3 loop is CASSAGTGSYEQYF. CDR3 nucleotide sequence: TGTGCCAGCAGTGCCGGGACAGGGTCCTACGAGCAGTACTTC.

This clone appeared a single time. The rearrangement uses TRBV11-2 and TRBJ2-1; 9 bases fit TRBD2. The trim removed 3 bases at V and 8 bases at J, leaving 2 bases unmatched. This CDR3 region has 13 residues. Germline loops: CDR1 SGHAT, CDR2 FQNNGV. CDR3 DNA sequence: TGTGCCAGCAGCTTCCGACTAGCGGATGAGCAGTTCTTC. Its translation is CASSFRLADEQFF.

This clone was observed once. The chain combines TRBV7-9 with TRBJ2-7, with D perhaps matching TRBD2 (6 bases). The germline gives CDR1 SEHNR, CDR2 FQNEAQ (reference sequence). This CDR3 comprises 14 residues. V was shortened by 7 bases and J by 4 bases, with 17 bases between the two germline ends. CDR3 bases: TGTGCCAGCAACCCTGGGGGGTCTGGGTACGAGCAGTACTTC. This sequence encodes CASNPGGSGYEQYF.